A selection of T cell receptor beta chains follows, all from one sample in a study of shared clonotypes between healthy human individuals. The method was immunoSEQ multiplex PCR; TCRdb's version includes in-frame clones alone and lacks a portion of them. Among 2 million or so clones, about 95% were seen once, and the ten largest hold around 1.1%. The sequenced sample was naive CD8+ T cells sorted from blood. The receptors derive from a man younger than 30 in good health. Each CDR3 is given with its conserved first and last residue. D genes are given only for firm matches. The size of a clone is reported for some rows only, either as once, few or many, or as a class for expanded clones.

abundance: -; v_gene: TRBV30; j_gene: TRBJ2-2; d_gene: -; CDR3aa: CAWSGPNTGELFF; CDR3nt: TGTGCCTGGAGTGGACCTAACACCGGGGAGCTGTTTTTT
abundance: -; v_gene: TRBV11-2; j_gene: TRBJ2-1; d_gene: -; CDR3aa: CASSPRPGDPYNEQFF; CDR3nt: TGTGCCAGCAGCCCCCGCCCTGGGGACCCTTACAATGAGCAGTTCTTC
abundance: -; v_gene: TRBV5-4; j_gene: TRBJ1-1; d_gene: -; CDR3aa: CASSFRTANTEAFF; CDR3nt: TGTGCCAGCAGCTTTCGGACAGCGAACACTGAAGCTTTCTTT
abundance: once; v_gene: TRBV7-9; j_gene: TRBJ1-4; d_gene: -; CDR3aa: CASSLGGVISEKLFF; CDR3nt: TGTGCCAGCAGCTTAGGAGGGGTGATTAGTGAAAAACTGTTTTTT
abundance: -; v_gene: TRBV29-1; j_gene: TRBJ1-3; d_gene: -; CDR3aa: CSVSFITSGNTIYF; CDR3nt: TGCAGCGTGTCGTTTATTACGTCTGGAAACACCATATATTTT
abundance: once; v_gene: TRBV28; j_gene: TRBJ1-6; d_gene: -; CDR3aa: CASSLFSGPLHF; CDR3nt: TGTGCCAGCAGTCTATTTTCGGGGCCCCTCCACTTT
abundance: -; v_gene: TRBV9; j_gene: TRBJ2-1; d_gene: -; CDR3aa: CASSVVGGQAYNEQFF; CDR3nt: TGTGCCAGCAGCGTAGTGGGAGGACAGGCTTACAATGAGCAGTTCTTC
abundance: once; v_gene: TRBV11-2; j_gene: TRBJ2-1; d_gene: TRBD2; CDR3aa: CASTQLWSGGGYNEQFF; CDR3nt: TGTGCCAGCACCCAATTGTGGAGCGGGGGAGGGTACAATGAGCAGTTCTTC
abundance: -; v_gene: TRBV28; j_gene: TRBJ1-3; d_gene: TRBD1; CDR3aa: CASSLGFGQGASGNTIYF; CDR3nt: TGTGCCAGCAGTTTAGGGTTCGGACAGGGGGCCTCTGGAAACACCATATATTTT
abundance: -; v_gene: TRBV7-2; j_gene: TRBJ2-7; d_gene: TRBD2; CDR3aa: CASSLVRELYEQYF; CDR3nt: TGTGCCAGCAGCTTAGTGCGGGAGCTCTACGAGCAGTACTTC
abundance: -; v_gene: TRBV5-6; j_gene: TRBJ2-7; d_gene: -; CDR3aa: CASSLPGREQYF; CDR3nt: TGTGCCAGCAGCTTACCGGGCAGGGAGCAGTACTTC
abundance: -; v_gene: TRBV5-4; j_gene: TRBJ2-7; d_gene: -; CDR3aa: CASSLAHLNEQYF; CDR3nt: TGTGCCAGCAGCTTGGCACACCTCAACGAGCAGTACTTC
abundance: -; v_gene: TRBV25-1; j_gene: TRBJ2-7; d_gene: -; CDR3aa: CASSDYISYEQYF; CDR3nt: TGTGCCAGCAGTGATTACATATCCTACGAGCAGTACTTC
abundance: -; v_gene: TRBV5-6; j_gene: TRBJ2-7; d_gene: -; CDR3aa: CASSLARVLHEQYF; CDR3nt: TGTGCCAGCAGCTTGGCGCGGGTTTTGCACGAGCAGTACTTC
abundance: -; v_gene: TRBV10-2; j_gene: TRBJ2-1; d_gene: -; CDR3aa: CASSESRASTYNEQFF; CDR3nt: TGCGCCAGCAGTGAGTCGAGGGCCTCTACATACAATGAGCAGTTCTTC
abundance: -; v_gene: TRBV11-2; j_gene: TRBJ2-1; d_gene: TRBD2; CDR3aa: CASSSRTRNSNEQFF; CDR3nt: TGTGCCAGCAGCTCCCGGACTAGGAATAGCAATGAGCAGTTCTTC
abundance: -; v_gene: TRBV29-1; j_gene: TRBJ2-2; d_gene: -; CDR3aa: CSVEWGTGELFF; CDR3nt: TGCAGCGTTGAATGGGGTACCGGGGAGCTGTTTTTT
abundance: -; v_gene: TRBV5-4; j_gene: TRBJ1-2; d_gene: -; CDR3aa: CASSVSGEAGYTF; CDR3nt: TGTGCCAGCAGCGTATCAGGGGAGGCTGGCTACACCTTC
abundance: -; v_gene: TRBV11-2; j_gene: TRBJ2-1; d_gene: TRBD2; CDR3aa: CASSLSGRNSYNEQFF; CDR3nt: TGTGCCAGCAGCTTAAGCGGGAGGAACTCCTACAATGAGCAGTTCTTC
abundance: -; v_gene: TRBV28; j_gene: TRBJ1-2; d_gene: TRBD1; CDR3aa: CASSRTGDYGYTF; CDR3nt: TGTGCCAGCAGCCGGACAGGGGACTATGGCTACACCTTC
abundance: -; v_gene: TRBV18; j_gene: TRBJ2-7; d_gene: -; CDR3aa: CASSPPEGSGPYEQYF; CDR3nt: TGTGCCAGCTCACCACCGGAGGGAAGTGGGCCTTACGAGCAGTACTTC
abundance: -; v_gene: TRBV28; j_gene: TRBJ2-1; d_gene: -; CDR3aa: CASSPRRSYNEQFF; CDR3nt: TGTGCCAGCAGTCCCCGCAGGTCCTACAATGAGCAGTTCTTC
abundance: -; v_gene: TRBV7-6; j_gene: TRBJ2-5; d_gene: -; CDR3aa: CASSLAGLGQGETQYF; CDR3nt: TGTGCCAGCAGCTTAGCAGGGTTGGGGCAGGGAGAGACCCAGTACTTC
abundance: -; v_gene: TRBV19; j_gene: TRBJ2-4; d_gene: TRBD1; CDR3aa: CASSSWTGHTKNIQYF; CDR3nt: TGTGCCAGTAGTTCTTGGACAGGACACACGAAAAACATTCAGTACTTC
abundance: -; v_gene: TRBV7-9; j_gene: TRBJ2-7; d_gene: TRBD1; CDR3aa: CASSSRPGQGIYEQYF; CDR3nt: TGTGCCAGCAGCTCCAGACCGGGACAGGGGATCTACGAGCAGTACTTC
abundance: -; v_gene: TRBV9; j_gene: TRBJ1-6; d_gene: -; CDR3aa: CASGRGDSPLHF; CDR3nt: TGTGCCAGCGGCAGGGGTGATTCACCCCTCCACTTT
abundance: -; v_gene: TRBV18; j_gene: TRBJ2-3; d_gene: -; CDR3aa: CASSPPLAESTDTQYF; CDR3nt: TGTGCCAGCTCACCCCCATTAGCGGAATCGACAGATACGCAGTATTTT
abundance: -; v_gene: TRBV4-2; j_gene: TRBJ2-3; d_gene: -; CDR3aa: CASSRELLGTSTDTQYF; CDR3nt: TGTGCCAGCAGCCGCGAGTTGCTAGGTACTAGCACAGATACGCAGTATTTT
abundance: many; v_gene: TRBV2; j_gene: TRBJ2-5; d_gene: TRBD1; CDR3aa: CASRDRPTETQYF; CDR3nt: TGTGCCAGCAGGGACAGGCCGACGGAGACCCAGTACTTC
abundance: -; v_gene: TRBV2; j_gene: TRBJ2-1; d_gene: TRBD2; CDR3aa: CASSQSPTSGILGEQFF; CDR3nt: TGTGCCAGCAGCCAGTCCCCGACTAGCGGGATCTTGGGTGAGCAGTTCTTC
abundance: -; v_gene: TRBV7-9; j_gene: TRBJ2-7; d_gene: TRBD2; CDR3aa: CASSSKAASGSHEQYF; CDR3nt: TGTGCCAGCAGCTCAAAGGCTGCTAGCGGGAGCCACGAGCAGTACTTC
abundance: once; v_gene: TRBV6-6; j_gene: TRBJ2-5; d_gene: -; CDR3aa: CASSFGGETQYF; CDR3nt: TGTGCCAGCAGTTTTGGGGGAGAGACCCAGTACTTC
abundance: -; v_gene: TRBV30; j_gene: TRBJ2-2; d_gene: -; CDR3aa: CAWKGLPGELFF; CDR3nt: TGTGCCTGGAAGGGACTGCCCGGGGAGCTGTTTTTT
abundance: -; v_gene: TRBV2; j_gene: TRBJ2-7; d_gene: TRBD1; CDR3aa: CASNSQGVMGLISYEQYF; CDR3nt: TGTGCCAGCAATTCACAGGGGGTCATGGGATTGATCTCCTACGAGCAGTACTTC
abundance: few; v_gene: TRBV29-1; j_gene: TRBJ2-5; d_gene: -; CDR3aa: CSVVGQTPRETQYF; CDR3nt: TGCAGCGTAGTTGGACAGACCCCCCGAGAGACCCAGTACTTC
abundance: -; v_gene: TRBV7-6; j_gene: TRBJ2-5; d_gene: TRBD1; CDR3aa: CASSTGTGTQETQYF; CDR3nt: TGTGCCAGCAGCACCGGGACAGGGACCCAAGAGACCCAGTACTTC
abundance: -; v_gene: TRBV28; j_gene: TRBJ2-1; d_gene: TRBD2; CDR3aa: CASSLAGGSYNEQFF; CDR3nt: TGTGCCAGCAGCTTAGCGGGAGGCTCCTACAATGAGCAGTTCTTC
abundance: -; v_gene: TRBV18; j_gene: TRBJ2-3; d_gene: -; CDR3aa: CASSGAVSTDTQYF; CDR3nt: TGTGCCAGCTCAGGGGCAGTTAGCACAGATACGCAGTACTTT
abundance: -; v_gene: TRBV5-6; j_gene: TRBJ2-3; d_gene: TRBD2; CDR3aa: CASSFRLAGTTDTQYF; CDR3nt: TGTGCCAGCAGCTTCCGACTAGCGGGGACCACAGATACGCAGTATTTT
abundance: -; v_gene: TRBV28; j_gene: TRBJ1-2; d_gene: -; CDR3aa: CASIMHQGQTNYGYTF; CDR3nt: TGTGCCAGCATCATGCACCAGGGACAAACTAACTATGGCTACACCTTC
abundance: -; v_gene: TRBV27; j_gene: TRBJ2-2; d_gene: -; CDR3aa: CASSLKSGELFF; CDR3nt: TGTGCCAGCAGTTTAAAGTCCGGGGAGCTGTTTTTT
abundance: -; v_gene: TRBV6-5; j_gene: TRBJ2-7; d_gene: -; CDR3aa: CASTDNYEQYF; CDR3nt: TGTGCCAGCACCGACAACTACGAGCAGTACTTC
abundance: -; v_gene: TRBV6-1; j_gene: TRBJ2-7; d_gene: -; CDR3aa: CASTLGRSYEQYF; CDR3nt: TGTGCCAGCACTTTAGGCCGCTCCTACGAGCAGTACTTC
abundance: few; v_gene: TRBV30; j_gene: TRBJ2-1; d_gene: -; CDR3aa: CAWSRGAFNEQFF; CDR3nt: TGTGCCTGGTCACGGGGCGCCTTCAATGAGCAGTTCTTC
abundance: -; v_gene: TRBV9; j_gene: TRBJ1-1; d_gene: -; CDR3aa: CASSVGPNTEAFF; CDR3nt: TGTGCCAGCAGCGTTGGACCTAACACTGAAGCTTTCTTT
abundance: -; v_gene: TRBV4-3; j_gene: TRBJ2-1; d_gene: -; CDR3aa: CASSQDLPLVSYNEQFF; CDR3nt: TGCGCCAGCAGCCAAGATCTGCCACTAGTATCCTACAATGAGCAGTTCTTC
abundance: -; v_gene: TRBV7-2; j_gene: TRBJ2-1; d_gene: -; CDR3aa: CASSFSSSYNEQFF; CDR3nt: TGTGCCAGCAGCTTTTCCAGTTCCTACAATGAGCAGTTCTTC
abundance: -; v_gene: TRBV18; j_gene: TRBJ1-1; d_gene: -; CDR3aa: CASSPYTDEAFF; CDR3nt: TGTGCCAGCTCACCATACACGGATGAAGCTTTCTTT
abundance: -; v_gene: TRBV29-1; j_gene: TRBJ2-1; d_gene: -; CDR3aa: CSGLIYNEQFF; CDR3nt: TGCAGCGGTCTAATTTACAATGAGCAGTTCTTC
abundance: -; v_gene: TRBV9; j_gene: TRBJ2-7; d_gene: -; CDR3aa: CASSVRTDSEQYF; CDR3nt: TGTGCCAGCAGCGTCCGGACAGACTCCGAGCAGTACTTC
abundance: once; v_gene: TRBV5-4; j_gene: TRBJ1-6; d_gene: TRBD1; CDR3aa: CASRKQGDSPLHF; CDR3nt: TGTGCCAGCAGAAAGCAGGGGGATTCACCCCTCCACTTT
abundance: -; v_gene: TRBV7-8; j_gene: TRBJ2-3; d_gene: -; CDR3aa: CASSLTDTQYF; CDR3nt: TGTGCCAGCAGCCTAACAGATACGCAGTATTTT
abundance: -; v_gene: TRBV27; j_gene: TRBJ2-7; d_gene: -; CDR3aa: CASSFLRGQDEQYF; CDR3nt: TGTGCCAGCAGTTTTCTTCGCGGGCAGGACGAGCAGTACTTC